A selection of T cell receptor beta chains follows, all from one sample in a study of graft-versus-host responses after intestinal transplantation. Using immunoSEQ multiplex PCR, the repertoire was profiled, and TCRdb retains in-frame clones only, with some absent. The sample has approximately 63,000 clones; approximately 94% are singletons. These receptors' targets are unknown. This sample comprised unstimulated CD4+ T cells sorted from spleen or lymph node cells, obtained before transplant. These receptors came from a human donor who was the organ donor for an intestinal transplant. Each CDR3 is given with its conserved first and last residue. The order of the fields is V gene, J gene, D gene, clone size, CDR3 DNA, CDR3 protein. A D gene is named only where the DNA matches it firmly. Expanded clones are given a class, and other clones once, few, many or no size at all.

v_call: TRBV7-2
j_call: TRBJ2-7
d_call: TRBD2
clone_size: .
cdr3_nt: TGTGCCAGCAGCTTACGCGGGGGTGCCTACGAGCAGTACTTC
cdr3_aa: CASSLRGGAYEQYF

v_call: TRBV11-2
j_call: TRBJ2-7
d_call: .
clone_size: .
cdr3_nt: TGTGCCAGCAGCTTAAAAGGGGGAGGGAAGGGTTACTACGAGCAGTACTTC
cdr3_aa: CASSLKGGGKGYYEQYF

v_call: TRBV23-1
j_call: TRBJ2-7
d_call: .
clone_size: .
cdr3_nt: TGCGCCACCCCGGGTCTGAATAAACTACTCTACGAGCAGTACTTC
cdr3_aa: CATPGLNKLLYEQYF

v_call: TRBV27
j_call: TRBJ1-5
d_call: .
clone_size: .
cdr3_nt: TGTGCCAGCAGTTTACATGGCTATCAGCCCCAGCATTTT
cdr3_aa: CASSLHGYQPQHF

v_call: TRBV5-1
j_call: TRBJ2-7
d_call: TRBD1
clone_size: .
cdr3_nt: TGCGCCAGCAGCTATGACAGGGTTTACGAGCAGTACTTC
cdr3_aa: CASSYDRVYEQYF

v_call: TRBV11-2
j_call: TRBJ1-6
d_call: .
clone_size: .
cdr3_nt: TGTGCCAGCAGCTCATACCTGTCACCCCTCCACTTT
cdr3_aa: CASSSYLSPLHF

v_call: TRBV11-3
j_call: TRBJ2-3
d_call: TRBD2
clone_size: .
cdr3_nt: TGTGCCAGCAGCCTCCACGGGGGGGCAGAAGATACGCAGTATTTT
cdr3_aa: CASSLHGGAEDTQYF

v_call: TRBV7-9
j_call: TRBJ2-7
d_call: .
clone_size: .
cdr3_nt: TGTGCCAGCATGCTAGACGGGTCCAGGGGATCCGAGCAGTACTTC
cdr3_aa: CASMLDGSRGSEQYF

v_call: TRBV9
j_call: TRBJ2-3
d_call: .
clone_size: .
cdr3_nt: TGTGCCAGCGGGGCCCTAGGAACAGATACGCAGTATTTT
cdr3_aa: CASGALGTDTQYF

v_call: TRBV6-6
j_call: TRBJ2-1
d_call: .
clone_size: few
cdr3_nt: TGTGCCAGCAGTTACTCAAGGCGTTTTAGGGTTGATGAGCAGTTCTTC
cdr3_aa: CASSYSRRFRVDEQFF

v_call: TRBV29-1
j_call: TRBJ2-5
d_call: .
clone_size: .
cdr3_nt: TGCAGCGTTGATGAGAGGGACCGCCAAGAGACCCAGTACTTC
cdr3_aa: CSVDERDRQETQYF

v_call: TRBV7-3
j_call: TRBJ1-1
d_call: .
clone_size: .
cdr3_nt: TGTGCCAGCAGCCCGACCGGGGGAAGGAACACTGAAGCTTTCTTT
cdr3_aa: CASSPTGGRNTEAFF

v_call: TRBV29-1
j_call: TRBJ2-4
d_call: TRBD1
clone_size: .
cdr3_nt: TGCAGCGTCCGACAGGGGGCAAGTTGGAACATTCAGTACTTC
cdr3_aa: CSVRQGASWNIQYF

v_call: TRBV19
j_call: TRBJ2-7
d_call: TRBD2
clone_size: .
cdr3_nt: TGTGCCAGTAGGCAGGGACTAGCGTCCCACGAGCAGTACTTC
cdr3_aa: CASRQGLASHEQYF

v_call: TRBV29-1
j_call: TRBJ1-1
d_call: TRBD1
clone_size: .
cdr3_nt: TGCAGCGGGGACAGGGGAAACACTGAAGCTTTCTTT
cdr3_aa: CSGDRGNTEAFF

v_call: TRBV4-1
j_call: TRBJ1-6
d_call: .
clone_size: .
cdr3_nt: TGCGCCAGCAGCCAAGATCCGGGGCGGAGGCAGGGTTTCTATAATTCACCCCTCCACTTT
cdr3_aa: CASSQDPGRRQGFYNSPLHF

v_call: TRBV2
j_call: TRBJ2-3
d_call: .
clone_size: .
cdr3_nt: TGTGCCAGCAGTGAACTGGGGAACGAGGGCACAGATACGCAGTATTTT
cdr3_aa: CASSELGNEGTDTQYF

v_call: TRBV10-1
j_call: TRBJ2-1
d_call: TRBD2
clone_size: .
cdr3_nt: TGCGCCAGCAGTCGCTTAGCGGGGGACTACAATGAGCAGTTCTTC
cdr3_aa: CASSRLAGDYNEQFF

v_call: TRBV5-1
j_call: TRBJ1-2
d_call: .
clone_size: .
cdr3_nt: TGCGCCAGCAGCCTGACAGGAACTGAGTATGGCTACACCTTC
cdr3_aa: CASSLTGTEYGYTF

v_call: TRBV7-2
j_call: TRBJ2-7
d_call: TRBD1
clone_size: .
cdr3_nt: TGTGCCAGCAGCTTGGGACAGCCCTACGAGCAGTACTTC
cdr3_aa: CASSLGQPYEQYF

v_call: TRBV30
j_call: TRBJ1-5
d_call: .
clone_size: few
cdr3_nt: TGTGCCTGGAGTGACAGGGGCAATCAGCCCCAGCATTTT
cdr3_aa: CAWSDRGNQPQHF

v_call: TRBV27
j_call: TRBJ2-7
d_call: TRBD1
clone_size: .
cdr3_nt: TGTGCCAGCAGTTCCCTCCTCGACAGGGGTCCCAATTTCTACGAGCAGTACTTC
cdr3_aa: CASSSLLDRGPNFYEQYF

v_call: TRBV4-2
j_call: TRBJ2-1
d_call: .
clone_size: once
cdr3_nt: TGTGCCAGCAGCCAAGATGTGAGAAACAATGAGCAGTTCTTC
cdr3_aa: CASSQDVRNNEQFF

v_call: TRBV7-2
j_call: TRBJ1-1
d_call: TRBD1
clone_size: .
cdr3_nt: TGTGCCAGCAGCGTACAGGGGGGAGGCACTGAAGCTTTCTTT
cdr3_aa: CASSVQGGGTEAFF

v_call: TRBV29-1
j_call: TRBJ1-2
d_call: TRBD1
clone_size: .
cdr3_nt: TGCAGCGTAAGCCAGGGGGTTCAGGGTAACTATGGCTACACCTTC
cdr3_aa: CSVSQGVQGNYGYTF

v_call: TRBV29-1
j_call: TRBJ1-2
d_call: TRBD1
clone_size: .
cdr3_nt: TGCAGCGTTGTGGGACAGGGCCTGCAGGGCTACACCTTC
cdr3_aa: CSVVGQGLQGYTF

v_call: TRBV19
j_call: TRBJ1-4
d_call: .
clone_size: .
cdr3_nt: TGTGCCAGTAGTGTTACAGATCGGCCTGAAAAACTGTTTTTT
cdr3_aa: CASSVTDRPEKLFF

v_call: TRBV11-2
j_call: TRBJ1-1
d_call: TRBD1
clone_size: .
cdr3_nt: TGTGCCAGCAGCTTAGAGGGCTACAGGGGGCTGACTGAAGCTTTCTTT
cdr3_aa: CASSLEGYRGLTEAFF

v_call: TRBV10-2
j_call: TRBJ2-4
d_call: .
clone_size: .
cdr3_nt: TGCGCCAGCAGTGACCGGGGGGCCAAAAACATTCAGTACTTC
cdr3_aa: CASSDRGAKNIQYF

v_call: TRBV7-3
j_call: TRBJ2-7
d_call: .
clone_size: .
cdr3_nt: TGTGCCAGCAGCGCGTCCCCAGGGAGCGAGCAGTACTTC
cdr3_aa: CASSASPGSEQYF

v_call: TRBV7-3
j_call: TRBJ2-5
d_call: TRBD2
clone_size: .
cdr3_nt: TGTGCCAGCAGCCCCGGACTAGCGGGGGGAGGGAGTCAAGAGACCCAGTACTTC
cdr3_aa: CASSPGLAGGGSQETQYF

v_call: TRBV2
j_call: TRBJ1-5
d_call: .
clone_size: .
cdr3_nt: TGTGCCAGCAGTTTCTTACCCGGTATGGGCCCGAGCAATCAGCCCCAGCATTTT
cdr3_aa: CASSFLPGMGPSNQPQHF

v_call: TRBV2
j_call: TRBJ2-7
d_call: TRBD1
clone_size: .
cdr3_nt: TGTGCCAGCAGTGAAGCACAGGGGGCCAGGACTCGGCTCTACGAGCAGTACTTC
cdr3_aa: CASSEAQGARTRLYEQYF

v_call: TRBV5-5
j_call: TRBJ1-2
d_call: .
clone_size: .
cdr3_nt: TGTGCCAGCAGCCTCGAGGGGGGCAAGAACTATGGCTACACCTTC
cdr3_aa: CASSLEGGKNYGYTF

v_call: TRBV5-6
j_call: TRBJ2-1
d_call: TRBD2
clone_size: .
cdr3_nt: TGTGCCAGCAGCTTAGCGGGGGGGACGTTAAATGAGCAGTTCTTC
cdr3_aa: CASSLAGGTLNEQFF

v_call: TRBV7-2
j_call: TRBJ2-1
d_call: .
clone_size: .
cdr3_nt: TGTGCCAGCAGCTTAGACCCCAAATACAATGAGCAGTTCTTC
cdr3_aa: CASSLDPKYNEQFF

v_call: TRBV4-3
j_call: TRBJ2-7
d_call: .
clone_size: .
cdr3_nt: TGCGCCAGCAGCCAAGCAAATCTACAGGGCTCTCTCTACGAGCAGTACTTC
cdr3_aa: CASSQANLQGSLYEQYF